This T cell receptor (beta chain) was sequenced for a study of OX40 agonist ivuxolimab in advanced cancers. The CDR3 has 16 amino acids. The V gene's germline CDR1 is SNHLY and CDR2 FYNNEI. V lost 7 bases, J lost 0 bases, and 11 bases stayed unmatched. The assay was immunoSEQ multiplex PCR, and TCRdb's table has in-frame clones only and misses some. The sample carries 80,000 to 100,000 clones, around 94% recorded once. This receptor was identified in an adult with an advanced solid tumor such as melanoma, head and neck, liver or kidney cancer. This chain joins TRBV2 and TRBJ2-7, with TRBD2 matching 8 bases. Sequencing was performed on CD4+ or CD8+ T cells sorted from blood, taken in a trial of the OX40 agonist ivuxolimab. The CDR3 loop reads CASTVIGGRSSYEQYF. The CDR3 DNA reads TGTGCCAGCACAGTTATCGGCGGGAGGAGCTCCTACGAGCAGTACTTC.